The entry that follows covers one T cell receptor (beta chain) sequence. Its antigen is not identified. The same CDR3 arises from other DNA sequences in this sample as well. These data originate in a study of Tregs in tolerant kidney transplant recipients. Study-level findings and limits: Expanding Tregs on activated donor B cells appeared to best identify donor-specific TCRbeta clones.

The CDR3 runs 10 residues. In germline, CDR1 is SGDLS, CDR2 YYNGEE. Between the trimmed V and J ends, which lost 3 bases and 7 bases, there was a span of 4 bases. The method was immunoSEQ multiplex PCR; TCRdb's version includes in-frame clones alone and lacks a portion of them. This table holds 80,000 to 90,000 clones, about 92% found once. Unstimulated regulatory T cells (CD4+CD25+CD127-), CD4+CD25- non-regulatory cells, CD4 and CD8 cells were FACS-sorted from thawed PBMCs. The TCR sequence derives from a human donor in good health. The chain employs TRBV9 and TRBJ1-2; D is ambiguous. Material for sequencing was CD8+ T cells from blood. The CDR3 here is CASSGPGYTF. As DNA, the CDR3 is TGTGCCAGCAGCGGGCCTGGCTACACCTTC.